This entry lists 32 T cell receptor beta chains sequenced from one sample in a study of vaccination and CD4 T cells after COVID-19. Their antigens remain unidentified. Treatment indicated: approximately nine-day PBMC culture with coronavirus spike peptide pools or control peptides (ViraFEST assay). Researchers used the Oncomine TCR Beta short-read assay to sequence DNA from cultured CD4+ T cells. TCRdb reprocessed the PCR reads with MiXCR, giving one entry per CDR3 protein. The table shows about 18,000 distinct CDR3 sequences, with about 56% occurring only once. The sample here was CD4+ T cells from blood, cultured in vitro, taken before SARS-CoV-2 vaccination. The receptor set was obtained from a human donor who had recovered from COVID-19.

The chain carries TRBV6-1 and TRBJ2-7, with a possible D match to TRBD2 (6 bases). This CDR3 is 16 amino acids long. CDR1 is MNHNS and CDR2 is SASEGT in the germline V gene. V lost 5 bases to trimming and J lost 6 bases, with 23 bases between them. The CDR3 DNA is TGTGCCAGCAGTAGGGAGACCCGACGCGGGATCTCCGAGCAGTACTTC. As protein: CASSRETRRGISEQYF.

This clonotype was found a few times. The chain's CDR3 is CASSLKGAEQYF. The DNA of the CDR3 is TGTGCCAGCAGTTTAAAAGGTGCCGAGCAGTACTTC. The rearrangement joins TRBV12-3 or TRBV12-4 to TRBJ2-7; no clear D gene. V was cut by 2 bases and J by 6 bases, with 8 bases left in between. The CDR3 runs 12 residues.

The chain uses TRBV7-9 and TRBJ1-1; 8 bases are a match to TRBD1. Germline CDR1 SEHNR, CDR2 FQNEAQ (reference sequence). CDR3 length equals 14 residues. Trimming at V came to 5 bases and at J to 4 bases, leaving 6 bases not matched to a gene. Here the CDR3 reads CASSPDREVTEAFF. The CDR3 DNA reads TGTGCCAGCAGCCCGGACAGGGAGGTCACTGAAGCTTTCTTT.

The rearrangement joins TRBV11-2 to TRBJ1-5, with D maybe TRBD1 (5 bases). The germline gives CDR1 SGHAT, CDR2 FQNNGV. Trimming shortened V by 1 base and J by 0 bases, and 10 bases separated the two germline ends. The CDR3 is 16 residues long. CDR3 nucleotides: TGTGCCAGCAGCTTAGTATGGGGGTATAGCAATCAGCCCCAGCATTTT. Residues: CASSLVWGYSNQPQHF.

This clonotype was seen a few times. The V call is TRBV2, the J call TRBJ1-5; 7 bases fit TRBD1. Unmatched junction bases numbered 5, after V lost 2 bases and J lost 1 base. From germline, CDR1 is SNHLY and CDR2 FYNNEI. The CDR3 consists of 16 residues. The CDR3 nucleotides are TGTGCCAGCAGTGAACAGGGGGGTCGGAGCAATCAGCCCCAGCATTTT. Protein product: CASSEQGGRSNQPQHF. Full variable domain (outside the CDR3, taken from reference TRBV2 and TRBJ1-5): EPEVTQTPSHQVTQMGQEVILRCVPISNHLYFYWYRQILGQKVEFLVSFYNNEISEKSEIFDDQFSVERPDGSNFTLKIRSTKLEDSAMYFCASSEQGGRSNQPQHFGDGTRLSIL.

This chain connects TRBV2 to TRBJ1-1; D might be TRBD1 (5 bases). From germline, CDR1 is SNHLY and CDR2 FYNNEI. The CDR3 contains 15 residues. The V end was cut by 5 bases, the J end by 1 base, with 14 bases between. The CDR3 sequence: CASSPGRISNTEAFF. CDR3 DNA: TGTGCCAGCAGTCCAGGGAGGATATCGAACACTGAAGCTTTCTTT.

The chain joins TRBV27 to TRBJ2-2, with D perhaps TRBD2 (6 bases). V lost 5 bases, J lost 6 bases, and 10 bases lay in between. The CDR3 totals 13 residues. From germline, CDR1 is MNHEY and CDR2 SMNVEV (reference sequence). CDR3 sequence reads: CASSVGGPGELFF. The CDR3 bases are TGTGCCAGCAGTGTGGGAGGCCCCGGGGAGCTGTTTTTT.

The V and J genes are TRBV5-1 and TRBJ2-1; 13 nucleotides match TRBD2. V was pared by 4 bases and J by 0 bases, with 10 bases of the junction left unmatched. Germline assignment: CDR1 SGHRS and CDR2 YFSETQ. CDR3 length: 19 residues. The CDR3, as DNA: TGCGCCAGCAGCCCCGGACTAGCGGGAGTTGGGAGCTCCTACAATGAGCAGTTCTTC. This translates into CASSPGLAGVGSSYNEQFF. The full variable domain, its missing parts supplied by reference TRBV5-1 and TRBJ2-1, is KAGVTQTPRYLIKTRGQQVTLSCSPISGHRSVSWYQQTPGQGLQFLFEYFSETQRNKGNFPGRFSGRQFSNSRSEMNVSTLELGDSALYLCASSPGLAGVGSSYNEQFFGPGTRLTVL.

V gene TRBV5-1 combines with J gene TRBJ2-5; D could derive from TRBD1 or TRBD2 (5 bases each). The CDR3 spans 16 residues. V was pared by 0 bases and J by 4 bases, with 16 bases between. The germline CDR1 and CDR2 sequences are SGHRS and YFSETQ. CDR3 nucleotide sequence: TGCGCCAGCAGCTTGGAGGGGAACGGTCGGGGAGAGACCCAGTACTTC. It specifies CASSLEGNGRGETQYF.

This clonotype came up a few times. The gene calls are TRBV7-2 and TRBJ2-5, with a weak D call TRBD2 (5 bases). The V gene's germline CDR1 is SGHTA and CDR2 FQGNSA. This CDR3 contains 13 residues. Deletions cut 2 bases from V and 9 bases from J, with 13 bases between. DNA of the CDR3: TGTGCCAGCAGCTTAAGGAACACTAGATCCCAGTACTTC. This translates into CASSLRNTRSQYF.

This chain links TRBV18 with TRBJ2-7; D remains unclear. Germline V gene data show CDR1 as KGHSH and CDR2 as LQKENI. This CDR3 is built from 15 residues. With 0 bases removed from V and 0 bases from J, the gap between germline ends came to 9 bases. CDR3 amino acids: CASSPPSSPSYEQYF. Written as DNA, the CDR3 is TGTGCCAGCTCACCACCCAGCTCACCCTCCTACGAGCAGTACTTC.

The chain is built from TRBV6-2 or TRBV6-3 and TRBJ2-4; D gene unclear. CDR3 length: 10 amino acids. CDR1 MNHEY and CDR2 SVGEGT come from the germline V gene. The V end lost 9 bases, the J end lost 5 bases, and 5 bases lay between the germline ends. The CDR3 spells CARVENIQYF. The CDR3 DNA reads TGTGCCAGAGTAGAAAACATTCAGTACTTC.

The rearrangement links TRBV6-5 to TRBJ1-2; TRBD1 aligns across 7 bases. V lost 2 bases, J lost 9 bases, and 9 bases stayed unmatched. The CDR3 length is 14 residues. Germline V CDR1 and CDR2: MNHEY, SVGAGI. CDR3: CASSYDDRASRYTF. DNA of the CDR3: TGTGCCAGCAGTTACGATGACAGGGCATCCCGCTACACCTTC.

CDR3 region: CASSWDRDTIYF. The CDR3 DNA reads TGTGCCAGCAGCTGGGACAGAGACACCATATATTTT. The chain has TRBV11-3 and TRBJ1-3, with TRBD1 identical over 7 bases. CDR1 SGHNT and CDR2 YENEEA come from the germline V gene. The trim removed 4 bases at V and 8 bases at J, leaving 2 bases unmatched. The CDR3 has 12 residues.

The gene calls are TRBV15 and TRBJ2-7, with 9 nucleotides matching TRBD2. The V segment lost 5 bases and the J segment 1 base; nucleotides outside the gene matches: 6. Germline loops: CDR1 LNHNV, CDR2 YYDKDF (reference sequence). The CDR3 contains 15 residues. The CDR3 loop reads CATSPTSGLSYEQYF. For the CDR3, the DNA is TGTGCCACCAGCCCCACTAGCGGGCTTTCCTACGAGCAGTACTTC.

There are a few counts of this clonotype. The chain couples TRBV25-1 to TRBJ1-5; D ambiguous. The CDR3 runs 15 residues. Germline V lookup: CDR1 MGHDK, CDR2 SYGVNS. Trimming removed 3 bases from V and 2 bases from J, with 11 bases in between. CDR3 bases: TGTGCCAGCAGTGATGGTCGCCAGGGCAATCAGCCCCAGCATTTT. Translating it yields CASSDGRQGNQPQHF.

The V gene is TRBV7-6, the J gene TRBJ1-1, with D possibly matching TRBD1 (5 bases). CDR1 and CDR2 (germline): SGHVS, FNYEAQ. V dropped 1 base and J dropped 4 bases, with 7 bases sitting between them. The CDR3 has 13 residues. The CDR3 sequence: CASSLGGGTEAFF. CDR3 sequence (DNA): TGTGCCAGCAGCTTAGGGGGGGGCACTGAAGCTTTCTTT.

The rearrangement links TRBV9 to TRBJ1-2; no firm D call. The V end lost 4 bases, the J end lost 8 bases, and 24 bases lay between the germline ends. The CDR3 sequence is 16 residues long. Looked up from germline, CDR1 is SGDLS and CDR2 is YYNGEE. DNA for the CDR3: TGTGCCAGCAGCCCCCCGGGCGGGCAGATGAATGTGGGCTACACCTTC. Translating gives CASSPPGGQMNVGYTF.

The gene calls are TRBV27 and TRBJ1-6; 7 bases are a match to TRBD1. CDR1 MNHEY and CDR2 SMNVEV come from the germline V gene (reference sequence). V was pared by 4 bases and J by 7 bases, with 13 bases of the junction left unmatched. The length of the CDR3 is 17 residues. CDR3 sequence (DNA): TGTGCCAGCAGTTCGAAAGGACAGGCCGACCGCAATTCACCCCTCCACTTT. Its protein product is CASSSKGQADRNSPLHF.

This rearrangement joins TRBV20-1 to TRBJ2-7; no definite D call. The CDR3 totals 12 residues. Deletions cut 3 bases from V and 1 base from J, with 7 bases between. Germline values: CDR1 DFQATT, CDR2 SNEGSKA (reference sequence). The CDR3 is CSARRLSYEQYF. The DNA for the CDR3 is TGCAGTGCTAGGCGCCTATCCTACGAGCAGTACTTC.

The rearrangement uses TRBV6-5 and TRBJ2-4; D might be TRBD2 (6 bases). The CDR3 has 14 residues. V dropped 2 bases and J dropped 4 bases, with 9 bases sitting between them. CDR1 MNHEY and CDR2 SVGAGI come from the germline V gene. CDR3 amino acids: CASSYGGSKNIQYF. The CDR3 DNA reads TGTGCCAGCAGTTACGGGGGGTCGAAAAACATTCAGTACTTC.

This clonotype was seen just once. The gene calls are TRBV5-1 and TRBJ1-2, with D hard to call. V was clipped by 3 bases and J by 5 bases, with 11 bases between them. CDR3 size: 13 residues. Per germline, CDR1 SGHRS and CDR2 YFSETQ. The CDR3: CASSYDRSYGYTF. The CDR3 DNA is TGCGCCAGCAGCTACGATCGTTCATATGGCTACACCTTC. Complete variable domain (other parts from reference TRBV5-1 and TRBJ1-2): KAGVTQTPRYLIKTRGQQVTLSCSPISGHRSVSWYQQTPGQGLQFLFEYFSETQRNKGNFPGRFSGRQFSNSRSEMNVSTLELGDSALYLCASSYDRSYGYTFGSGTRLTVV.

This chain connects TRBV2 to TRBJ1-5; perhaps TRBD1 as D (5 bases). Trimming left V 2 bases short and J 1 base short, with 12 bases between. Per the germline V gene, CDR1 is SNHLY and CDR2 is FYNNEI. The CDR3 length is 16 residues. CDR3 nucleotides: TGTGCCAGCAGTGAAATGGGGGGGAGAAGCAATCAGCCCCAGCATTTT. It is translated as CASSEMGGRSNQPQHF.

This clonotype has more than one count but fewer than ten. This chain uses TRBV7-3 with TRBJ2-3; D gene unclear. Trimming took off 6 bases at V and 3 bases at J, with 19 bases between the two ends. The CDR3 is 16 residues long. Germline assignment: CDR1 SGHTA and CDR2 FQGTGA. Here the CDR3 DNA reads TGTGCCAGCAGTAATTTGGAACTCTTGGGGACAGATACGCAGTATTTT. Translation gives CASSNLELLGTDTQYF.

This clonotype was detected only once. This chain joins TRBV7-2 and TRBJ1-2; no firm D call. The CDR3 is 14 residues long. Germline values: CDR1 SGHTA, CDR2 FQGNSA. V dropped 1 base and J dropped 6 bases, with 12 bases sitting between them. The CDR3 sequence: CASSLVVGPDGYTF. The CDR3, as DNA: TGTGCCAGCAGCTTAGTGGTCGGACCCGATGGCTACACCTTC. Full variable domain (rest looked up from reference TRBV7-2 and TRBJ1-2): GAGVSQSPSNKVTEKGKDVELRCDPISGHTALYWYRQSLGQGLEFLIYFQGNSAPDKSGLPSDRFSAERTGGSVSTLTIQRTQQEDSAVYLCASSLVVGPDGYTFGSGTRLTVV.

This clonotype was recorded a few times. The chain couples TRBV10-3 to TRBJ1-2; the D gene is possibly TRBD1 (5 bases). V was pared by 6 bases and J by 0 bases, with 17 bases between. The CDR3 has 16 residues. CDR1 and CDR2 from the germline V gene are ENHRY and SYGVKD. For the CDR3, the DNA is TGTGCCATCAGGGGAGGTCGGCAGGGAACTAACTATGGCTACACCTTC. Its protein is CAIRGGRQGTNYGYTF.

This clonotype was recorded a few times. The rearrangement uses TRBV27 and TRBJ1-2; 9 nucleotides agree with TRBD1. The length of the CDR3 is 19 residues. Germline-derived CDR1 and CDR2 are MNHEY and SMNVEV (reference sequence). V gave up 1 base and J gave up 0 bases; unmatched junction bases: 12. The CDR3 DNA is TGTGCCAGCAGTTTATTCGGCGCGGGACAGGGAACGCCTAACTATGGCTACACCTTC. Protein sequence: CASSLFGAGQGTPNYGYTF.

This chain uses TRBV6-5 with TRBJ1-5; 9 bases agree with TRBD1. The CDR3 loop spans 14 amino acids. V lost 4 bases and J lost 11; bases outside the gene matches: 9. CDR1 and CDR2 from the germline V gene are MNHEY and SVGAGI. CDR3 loop: CASSSGQGGRAQHF. DNA for the CDR3: TGTGCCAGCAGTTCGGGACAGGGAGGGCGAGCCCAGCATTTT.

This clonotype was counted between two and nine times. The V call is TRBV7-2, the J call TRBJ2-7; perhaps D is TRBD1 or TRBD2 (6 bases each). This CDR3 is built from 15 residues. Trimming stripped 1 base from V and 1 base from J, with 11 bases between. In germline, CDR1 is SGHTA, CDR2 FQGNSA. CDR3 amino acids: CASSLGGTQSYEQYF. CDR3 in DNA: TGTGCCAGCAGCTTAGGCGGGACACAATCCTACGAGCAGTACTTC.

The genes are TRBV7-2 and TRBJ1-3, with D maybe TRBD1 (6 bases). This CDR3 is built from 16 residues. Trimming stripped 0 bases from V and 2 bases from J, with 11 bases between. Germline V gene sequence: CDR1 SGHTA, CDR2 FQGNSA. The CDR3 loop reads CASSLAGQGTGNTIYF. CDR3 DNA sequence: TGTGCCAGCAGCTTAGCTGGGCAGGGGACTGGAAACACCATATATTTT.

The chain recombines TRBV20-1 with TRBJ2-3, with D tentatively TRBD1 (5 bases). V was trimmed by 3 bases and J by 0 bases, leaving 13 bases between them. The CDR3 totals 15 residues. Germline V lookup: CDR1 DFQATT, CDR2 SNEGSKA (reference sequence). The CDR3 is CSASLNRQSTDTQYF. The CDR3, as DNA: TGCAGTGCTAGTTTAAACAGGCAGAGCACAGATACGCAGTATTTT.

The chain has TRBV2 and TRBJ1-2, with 7 bases identical to TRBD1. Trimming took 6 bases from V and 5 from J; bases not matched to a gene: 3. CDR3 length equals 12 residues. Germline-derived CDR1 and CDR2 are SNHLY and FYNNEI. The CDR3 coding sequence is TGTGCCAGCAGAGGGGGCGGATATGGCTACACCTTC. Translation gives CASRGGGYGYTF.